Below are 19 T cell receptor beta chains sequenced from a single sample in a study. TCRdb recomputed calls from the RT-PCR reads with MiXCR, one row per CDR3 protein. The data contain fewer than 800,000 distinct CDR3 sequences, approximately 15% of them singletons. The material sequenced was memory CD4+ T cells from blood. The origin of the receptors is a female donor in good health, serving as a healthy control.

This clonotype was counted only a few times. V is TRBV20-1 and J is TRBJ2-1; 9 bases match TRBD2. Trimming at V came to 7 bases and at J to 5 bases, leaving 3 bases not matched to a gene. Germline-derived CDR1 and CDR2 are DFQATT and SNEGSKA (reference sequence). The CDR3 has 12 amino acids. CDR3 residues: CSVTSGDNEQFF. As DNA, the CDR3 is TGCAGTGTGACTAGCGGAGACAATGAGCAGTTCTTC.

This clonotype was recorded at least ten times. CDR3 bases: TGTGCCATCAGCACTCCACCGGGACAGGCGACGGAAAACACTGAAGCTTTCTTT. Amino acid sequence: CAISTPPGQATENTEAFF. The V call is TRBV10-3, the J call TRBJ1-1; 8 positions agree with TRBD1. Germline CDR1 and CDR2: ENHRY and SYGVKD. V shed 6 bases and J 2 bases; nucleotides not matched to a gene: 17. This CDR3 spans 18 amino acids.

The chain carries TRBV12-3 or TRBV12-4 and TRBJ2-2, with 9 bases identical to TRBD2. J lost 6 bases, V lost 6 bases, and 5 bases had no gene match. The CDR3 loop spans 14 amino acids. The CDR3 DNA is TGTGCCAGCAGACCGGGACTAGCCTCCGGGGAGCTGTTTTTT. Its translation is CASRPGLASGELFF.

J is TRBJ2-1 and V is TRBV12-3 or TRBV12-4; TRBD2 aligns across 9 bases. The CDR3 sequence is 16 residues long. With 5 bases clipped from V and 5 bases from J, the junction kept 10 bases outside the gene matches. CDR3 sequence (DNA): TGTGCCAGCAGTAGAACTAGCGGGCGTTCCAACAATGAGCAGTTCTTC. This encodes CASSRTSGRSNNEQFF.

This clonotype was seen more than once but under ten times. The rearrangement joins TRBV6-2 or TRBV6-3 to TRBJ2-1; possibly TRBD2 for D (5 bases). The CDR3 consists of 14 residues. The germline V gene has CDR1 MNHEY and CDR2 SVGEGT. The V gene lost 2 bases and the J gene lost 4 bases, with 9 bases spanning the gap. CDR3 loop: CASSYLSAYNEQFF. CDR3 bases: TGTGCCAGCAGTTACCTTAGCGCATACAATGAGCAGTTCTTC.

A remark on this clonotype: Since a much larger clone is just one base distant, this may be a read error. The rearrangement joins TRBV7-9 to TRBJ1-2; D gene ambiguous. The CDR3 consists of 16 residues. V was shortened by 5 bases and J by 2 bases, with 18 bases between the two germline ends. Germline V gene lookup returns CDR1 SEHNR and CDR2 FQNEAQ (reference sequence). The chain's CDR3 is CASSPRTATTNYGYTF. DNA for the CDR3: TGTGCCAGCAGCCCTCGGACCGCAACCACCAACTATGGCTACACCTTC.

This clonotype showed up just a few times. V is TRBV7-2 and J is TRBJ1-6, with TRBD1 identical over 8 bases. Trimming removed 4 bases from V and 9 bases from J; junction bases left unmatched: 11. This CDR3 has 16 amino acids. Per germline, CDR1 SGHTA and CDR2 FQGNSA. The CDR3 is CASSSMPPGGSSPLHF. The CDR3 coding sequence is TGTGCCAGCAGCTCCATGCCCCCAGGGGGCAGTTCACCCCTCCACTTT.

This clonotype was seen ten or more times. CDR3 sequence: CSYGTVGETQYF. In DNA form, the CDR3 reads TGCAGCTACGGGACAGTCGGGGAGACCCAGTACTTC. The genes are TRBV29-1 and TRBJ2-5; 7 positions agree with TRBD1. This CDR3 is built from 12 residues. CDR1 and CDR2 from the germline V gene are SQVTM and ANQGSEA. The V segment lost 8 bases and the J segment 5 bases; nucleotides outside the gene matches: 8.

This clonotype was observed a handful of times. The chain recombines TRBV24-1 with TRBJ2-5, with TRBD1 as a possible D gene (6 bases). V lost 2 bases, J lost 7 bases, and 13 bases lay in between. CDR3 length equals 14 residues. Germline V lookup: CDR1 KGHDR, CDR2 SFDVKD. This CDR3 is CATSDWTVSGTQYF. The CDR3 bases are TGTGCCACCAGTGATTGGACAGTATCAGGGACCCAGTACTTC.

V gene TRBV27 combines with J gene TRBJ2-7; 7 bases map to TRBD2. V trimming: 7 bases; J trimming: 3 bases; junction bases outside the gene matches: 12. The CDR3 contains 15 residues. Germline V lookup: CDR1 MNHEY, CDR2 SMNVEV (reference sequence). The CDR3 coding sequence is TGTGCCAGCATGACTTGGGGGGGTGATCGCTACGAGCAGTACTTC. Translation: CASMTWGGDRYEQYF.

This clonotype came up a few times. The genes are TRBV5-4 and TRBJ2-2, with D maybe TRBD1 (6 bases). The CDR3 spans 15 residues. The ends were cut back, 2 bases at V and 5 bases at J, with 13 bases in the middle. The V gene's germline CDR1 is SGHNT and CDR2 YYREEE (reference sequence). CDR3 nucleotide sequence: TGTGCCAGCAGCTTAGCAACCCAGGGGACCGGGGAGCTGTTTTTT. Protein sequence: CASSLATQGTGELFF.

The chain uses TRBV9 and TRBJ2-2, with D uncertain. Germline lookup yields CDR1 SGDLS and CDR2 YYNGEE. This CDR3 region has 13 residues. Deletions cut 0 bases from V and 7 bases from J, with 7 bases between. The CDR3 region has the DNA TGTGCCAGCAGCGTAGTCGACTTCGGGGAGCTGTTTTTT. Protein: CASSVVDFGELFF.

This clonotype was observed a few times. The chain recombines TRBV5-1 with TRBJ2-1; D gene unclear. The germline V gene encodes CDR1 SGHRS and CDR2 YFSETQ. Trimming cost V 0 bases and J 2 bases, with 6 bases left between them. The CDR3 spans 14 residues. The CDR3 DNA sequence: TGCGCCAGCAGCTTGGAGCAGGCCTACAATGAGCAGTTCTTC. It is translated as CASSLEQAYNEQFF. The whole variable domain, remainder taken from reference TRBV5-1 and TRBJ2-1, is KAGVTQTPRYLIKTRGQQVTLSCSPISGHRSVSWYQQTPGQGLQFLFEYFSETQRNKGNFPGRFSGRQFSNSRSEMNVSTLELGDSALYLCASSLEQAYNEQFFGPGTRLTVL.

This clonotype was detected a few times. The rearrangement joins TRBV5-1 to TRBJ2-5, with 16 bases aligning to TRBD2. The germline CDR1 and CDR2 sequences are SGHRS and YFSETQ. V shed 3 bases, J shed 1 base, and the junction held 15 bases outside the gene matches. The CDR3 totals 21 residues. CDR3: CASSSLVPGLAGGPAQETQYF. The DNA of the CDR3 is TGCGCCAGCAGCTCTCTCGTCCCGGGACTAGCGGGGGGGCCGGCCCAAGAGACCCAGTACTTC.

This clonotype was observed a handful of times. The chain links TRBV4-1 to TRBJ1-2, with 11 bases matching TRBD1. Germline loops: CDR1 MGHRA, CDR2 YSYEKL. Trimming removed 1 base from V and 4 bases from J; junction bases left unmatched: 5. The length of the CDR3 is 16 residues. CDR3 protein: CASSQGGQGEIYGYTF. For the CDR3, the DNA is TGCGCCAGCAGCCAAGGGGGACAGGGGGAGATCTATGGCTACACCTTC.

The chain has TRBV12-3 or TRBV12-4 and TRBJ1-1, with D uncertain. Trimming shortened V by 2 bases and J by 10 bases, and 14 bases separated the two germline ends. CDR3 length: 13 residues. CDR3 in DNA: TGTGCCAGCAGTTTATTTCAGGATACGGGAGCTTTCTTT. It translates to CASSLFQDTGAFF.

The CDR3 bases are TGCGCCAGCAGCTCCGGGAGTGAGAACTACGAGCAGTACTTC. It yields the protein CASSSGSENYEQYF. The J gene is TRBJ2-7, the V gene TRBV4-3, with TRBD2 as a possible D gene (6 bases). Trimming took 5 bases from V and 3 from J, leaving 14 bases between them. The CDR3 is 14 amino acids. Germline V lookup: CDR1 LGHNA, CDR2 YSLEER.

This CDR3 reads CASSVAVPGRADTQYF. DNA for the CDR3: TGTGCCAGCAGCGTAGCGGTCCCCGGGAGAGCAGATACGCAGTATTTT. This chain connects TRBV9 to TRBJ2-3; maybe TRBD2 (6 bases). The CDR3 has 16 amino acids. Germline V lookup: CDR1 SGDLS, CDR2 YYNGEE. The V end lost 0 bases, the J end lost 4 bases, and 15 bases lay between the germline ends.

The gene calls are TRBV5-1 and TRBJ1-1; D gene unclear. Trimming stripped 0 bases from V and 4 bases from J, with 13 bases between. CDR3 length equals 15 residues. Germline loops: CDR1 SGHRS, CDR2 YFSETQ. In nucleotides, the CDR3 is TGCGCCAGCAGCTTGGTTTCAGGCAGGATCACTGAAGCTTTCTTT. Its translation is CASSLVSGRITEAFF. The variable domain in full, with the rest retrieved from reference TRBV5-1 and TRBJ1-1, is KAGVTQTPRYLIKTRGQQVTLSCSPISGHRSVSWYQQTPGQGLQFLFEYFSETQRNKGNFPGRFSGRQFSNSRSEMNVSTLELGDSALYLCASSLVSGRITEAFFGQGTRLTVV.